Listed here are 21 T cell receptor beta chains from one sample, sequenced in a study of CD8 T cells in ankylosing spondylitis. General observations from the study: One TCR beta motif, made up of 7 or 8 highly homologous variants, appeared characteristic of ankylosing spondylitis blood.

TCRdb fed the 5' RACE reads into MiXCR, producing one record per CDR3 protein. Here the sample spans about 210,000 distinct CDR3 sequences, approximately 7.4% being singletons. The antigens these receptors bind are not known. The sequenced sample was blood, either unsorted or a sorted T cell fraction (not recorded which). Receptors were obtained from a male donor with ankylosing spondylitis.

This clonotype was counted ten times or more. This sequence joins TRBV5-5 and TRBJ2-1; D unresolved. V gave up 3 bases and J gave up 9 bases, with 13 bases separating them. Germline V gives CDR1 SGHKS, CDR2 YYEKEE (reference sequence). The CDR3 runs 13 residues. In DNA, the CDR3 is TGTGCCAGCAGCTCTTTGTCCCGGCCTGAGCAGTTCTTC. This gives the protein CASSSLSRPEQFF.

This clonotype was seen ten or more times. V gene TRBV10-3 combines with J gene TRBJ1-6, with TRBD1 matching over 7 bases. Germline V CDR1 and CDR2: ENHRY, SYGVKD. V dropped 8 bases and J dropped 1; count of bases not matched to a gene: 8. The CDR3 extends over 16 amino acids. The CDR3 region has the DNA TGTGCCATCTGGGAGGGGGCGCGTTCCTATAATTCACCCCTCCACTTT. It is translated as CAIWEGARSYNSPLHF.

There are a few counts of this clonotype. The chain employs TRBV4-2 and TRBJ1-1; tentatively, D is TRBD1 (5 bases). Deletions cut 3 bases from V and 11 bases from J, with 16 bases between. The CDR3 length is 13 residues. The germline CDR1 and CDR2 sequences are LGHNA and YNFKEQ. In nucleotides, the CDR3 is TGTGCCAGCAGCCACGCGGAACAGGAGTGGGCTTTCTTT. It yields the protein CASSHAEQEWAFF.

This clonotype was counted at least ten times. V is TRBV29-1 and J is TRBJ1-4; D perhaps matches TRBD1 (5 bases). Looked up from germline, CDR1 is SQVTM and CDR2 is ANQGSEA. This CDR3 region has 16 residues. V lost 3 bases to trimming and J lost 5 bases, with 19 bases between them. This chain's CDR3 is CSVEILGLGPNEKLFF. In DNA form, the CDR3 reads TGCAGCGTTGAGATTTTGGGTTTGGGGCCGAATGAAAAACTGTTTTTT.

The chain employs TRBV20-1 and TRBJ1-5; perhaps TRBD1 as D (5 bases). The CDR3 extends over 16 amino acids. Trimming cost V 2 bases and J 6 bases, with 20 bases left between them. Germline values: CDR1 DFQATT, CDR2 SNEGSKA (reference sequence). In nucleotides, the CDR3 is TGCAGTGCTAGACGGTCTTGGGGGAATCGCGGTCAGCCCCAGCATTTT. It is translated as CSARRSWGNRGQPQHF.

This clonotype was seen ten or more times. The chain couples TRBV12-3 or TRBV12-4 to TRBJ2-5; D is possibly TRBD1 (5 bases). CDR3 length: 11 amino acids. V lost 7 bases to trimming and J lost 7 bases, with 10 bases between them. The CDR3 reads CASKEGVTQYF. CDR3 bases: TGTGCCAGCAAAGAAGGGGTGACCCAGTACTTC.

This clonotype was counted a few times. This rearrangement joins TRBV18 to TRBJ1-1, with D maybe TRBD1 (6 bases). The V and J ends lost 3 bases and 6 bases respectively, with 17 bases between them. The CDR3 extends over 15 amino acids. CDR1 KGHSH and CDR2 LQKENI come from the germline V gene. The CDR3 is CASSPNRALDPEAFF. CDR3 DNA sequence: TGTGCCAGCTCACCCAACAGGGCCCTAGATCCTGAAGCTTTCTTT.

There are many counts of this clonotype. The chain recombines TRBV7-3 with TRBJ2-5; D may correspond to TRBD1 or TRBD2 (5 bases each). The ends were cut back, 5 bases at V and 5 bases at J, with 18 bases in the middle. In germline, CDR1 is SGHTA, CDR2 FQGTGA. CDR3 size: 15 residues. The CDR3 here is CASSQGTNSRETQYF. CDR3 nucleotides: TGTGCCAGCAGCCAAGGGACCAATAGCAGGGAGACCCAGTACTTC.

This clonotype was observed at least ten times. The V call is TRBV12-3 or TRBV12-4, the J call TRBJ1-2; possibly TRBD1 for D (5 bases). The CDR3 extends over 14 amino acids. V shed 4 bases and J shed 7 bases, with 16 bases lying between them. Here the CDR3 reads CASSSPTERSGYTF. Written as DNA, the CDR3 is TGTGCCAGCAGTTCTCCGACAGAGCGGTCTGGCTACACCTTC.

The rearrangement joins TRBV2 to TRBJ2-1; a weak D match, TRBD1 (5 bases). The germline V gene encodes CDR1 SNHLY and CDR2 FYNNEI. This CDR3 is built from 17 residues. Trimming left V 2 bases short and J 2 bases short, with 16 bases between. The CDR3 sequence is CASSEQPPVGAYNEQFF. CDR3 in DNA: TGTGCCAGCAGTGAACAACCGCCCGTAGGGGCCTACAATGAGCAGTTCTTC. Combining the CDR3 with reference TRBV2 and TRBJ2-1 gives the whole variable domain EPEVTQTPSHQVTQMGQEVILRCVPISNHLYFYWYRQILGQKVEFLVSFYNNEISEKSEIFDDQFSVERPDGSNFTLKIRSTKLEDSAMYFCASSEQPPVGAYNEQFFGPGTRLTVL.

At least ten counts were recorded for this clonotype. CDR3 DNA: TGTGCCTGGAATCAGGGTTACTATGGCTACACCTTC. Its protein product is CAWNQGYYGYTF. This chain connects TRBV30 to TRBJ1-2, with D possibly being TRBD1 (5 bases). CDR1 is GTSNPN, CDR2 SVGIG, per germline (reference sequence). V lost 4 bases and J lost 3, with 9 bases in between. This CDR3 region has 12 residues.

This clonotype was picked up many times. The V and J genes are TRBV9 and TRBJ2-1, with D possibly TRBD2 on 5 matching bases. The CDR3 is 12 amino acids. V was pared by 3 bases and J by 4 bases, with 5 bases between. Germline V gene lookup returns CDR1 SGDLS and CDR2 YYNGEE. CDR3 protein: CASSGEYNEQFF. CDR3 nucleotides: TGTGCCAGCAGCGGGGAGTACAATGAGCAGTTCTTC.

The table lists this clonotype with many counts. The chain joins TRBV7-9 to TRBJ1-2; 7 bases map to TRBD1. This CDR3 comprises 13 residues. The J segment lost 3 bases and the V segment lost 5 bases, leaving 3 bases of the junction unmatched. Germline assignment: CDR1 SEHNR and CDR2 FQNEAQ (reference sequence). CDR3 coding DNA: TGTGCCAGCAGCACCCAGGGGGACTATGGCTACACCTTC. Translating gives CASSTQGDYGYTF.

This clonotype was counted many times. V and J are TRBV2 and TRBJ2-1; tentatively, D is TRBD2 (6 bases). The CDR3 is 16 residues long. V was pared by 7 bases and J by 4 bases, with 20 bases between. Germline V gene sequence: CDR1 SNHLY, CDR2 FYNNEI. CDR3 residues: CASTLSSATTYNEQFF. CDR3 sequence (DNA): TGTGCCAGCACTTTATCTAGCGCAACAACTTACAATGAGCAGTTCTTC.

This clonotype was seen more than once but under ten times. The chain uses TRBV7-9 and TRBJ2-1; TRBD2 matches 10 bases. Trimming cost V 5 bases and J 5 bases; bases outside gene matches: 6. Germline CDR1 SEHNR, CDR2 FQNEAQ (reference sequence). This CDR3 is 15 amino acids long. CDR3 in amino acids: CASSGSGRVDNEQFF. As DNA, the CDR3 is TGTGCCAGCAGCGGGAGCGGGAGGGTTGACAATGAGCAGTTCTTC. Combining the CDR3 with reference TRBV7-9 and TRBJ2-1 gives the whole variable domain DTGVSQNPRHKITKRGQNVTFRCDPISEHNRLYWYRQTLGQGPEFLTYFQNEAQLEKSRLLSDRFSAERPKGSFSTLEIQRTEQGDSAMYLCASSGSGRVDNEQFFGPGTRLTVL.

The V and J genes are TRBV7-6 and TRBJ2-1; D gene ambiguous. Deletions cut 1 base from V and 16 bases from J, with 17 bases between. The CDR3 length is 13 residues. Germline V gives CDR1 SGHVS, CDR2 FNYEAQ. CDR3 residues: CASSLDPTNDVFF. The CDR3, as DNA: TGTGCCAGCAGCTTAGACCCAACTAATGACGTCTTCTTC.

At least ten counts were recorded for this clonotype. V usage is TRBV12-3 or TRBV12-4 and J usage is TRBJ1-1; D might be TRBD1 (5 bases). This CDR3 spans 15 amino acids. V lost 6 bases to trimming and J lost 5 bases, with 19 bases between them. DNA for the CDR3: TGTGCCAGCAGAATGAAGGGAAAGGCAGGGACTGAAGCTTTCTTT. Translated, it gives CASRMKGKAGTEAFF.

This clonotype was detected ten times or more. This sequence joins TRBV12-3 or TRBV12-4 and TRBJ2-2; D unresolved. The CDR3 contains 13 residues. V gave up 3 bases and J gave up 7 bases, with 9 bases separating them. The CDR3 DNA sequence: TGTGCCAGCAGTTTTGGGTCTGTCGGGGAGCTGTTTTTT. Amino acid sequence: CASSFGSVGELFF.

The table lists this clonotype with many counts. The chain joins TRBV10-3 to TRBJ2-1; 7 positions match TRBD1. The germline CDR1 and CDR2 sequences are ENHRY and SYGVKD. This CDR3 has 12 amino acids. Unmatched junction bases numbered 6, after V lost 8 bases and J lost 8 bases. The CDR3 here is CAIGDSRYEQFF. The CDR3 DNA sequence: TGTGCCATCGGGGACAGCAGGTATGAGCAGTTCTTC.

The rearrangement joins TRBV30 to TRBJ2-1; the match to TRBD2 covers 8 bases. CDR3 length: 15 residues. The germline gives CDR1 GTSNPN, CDR2 SVGIG (reference sequence). Unmatched junction bases numbered 8, after V lost 5 bases and J lost 2 bases. The CDR3 is CAWGQSGGPYNEQFF. CDR3 nucleotide sequence: TGTGCCTGGGGACAGAGCGGGGGCCCCTACAATGAGCAGTTCTTC.

This clonotype showed up many times. The chain uses TRBV12-3 or TRBV12-4 and TRBJ1-1; D call uncertain. The CDR3 has 13 residues. V gave up 10 bases and J gave up 5 bases, with 17 bases separating them. Here the CDR3 DNA reads TGTGCCACCCACCCTAGTCGATTGACTGAAGCTTTCTTT. Its protein product is CATHPSRLTEAFF.